A single sample gave rise to the 8 T cell receptor beta chains below, sequenced in a study of T cells in Graves' hyperthyroidism and ophthalmopathy. It was RNA transcripts that yielded the amplified TCR beta CDR3 regions. HTBI primers were used for first-round RT-PCR of the TCR CDR3. MiXCR was run by TCRdb on the multiplex PCR reads, yielding one entry per CDR3 protein. The sample records approximately 270,000 distinct CDR3 sequences, approximately 14% being singletons. Sequencing was done on a sample of blood. The receptors were gathered from a woman between 40 and 55 years old with Graves' hyperthyroidism that later progressed to Graves' ophthalmopathy.

The chain uses TRBV28 and TRBJ1-2; 10 bases align to TRBD1. The trim removed 7 bases at V and 4 bases at J, leaving 9 bases unmatched. The germline V gene has CDR1 MDHEN and CDR2 SYDVKM. The CDR3 spans 15 residues. The chain's CDR3 is CASIRGTGEAYGYTF. The DNA for the CDR3 is TGTGCCAGCATTCGAGGGACAGGGGAGGCCTATGGCTACACCTTC.

This clonotype has a count of ten or more. The rearrangement links TRBV10-3 to TRBJ2-5, with 10 bases lining up with TRBD2. V lost 10 bases and J lost 0; bases outside the gene matches: 5. The CDR3 runs to 14 residues. Germline CDR1 reads ENHRY; CDR2 reads SYGVKD. This chain's CDR3 is CATGLAENQETQYF. The CDR3 DNA is TGTGCCACCGGACTAGCGGAGAACCAAGAGACCCAGTACTTC.

The V gene is TRBV25-1, the J gene TRBJ1-1; 9 nucleotides agree with TRBD1. V lost 6 bases, J lost 5 bases, and 7 bases stayed unmatched. Germline CDR1 and CDR2: MGHDK and SYGVNS. The CDR3 has 14 residues. CDR3 in amino acids: CASSRGQGNTEAFF. The CDR3 coding sequence is TGTGCCAGCAGCCGAGGACAGGGGAATACTGAAGCTTTCTTT.

As for this clonotype: This may stem from a read error, because a much larger clone lies one nucleotide away. The chain joins TRBV12-5 to TRBJ2-1; 8 bases are shared with TRBD2. Germline values: CDR1 LGHNT, CDR2 FRNRAP. The V and J ends lost 6 bases and 3 bases, in that order; junction bases with no gene match: 7. The CDR3 contains 15 residues. In DNA form, the CDR3 reads TGTGCTAGTGGCATTAGCGGGGCCGTCTACAATGAGCAGTTCTTC. Translated, it gives CASGISGAVYNEQFF.

This chain uses TRBV19 with TRBJ2-1, with a possible D match to TRBD2 (5 bases). The germline V gene encodes CDR1 LNHDA and CDR2 SQIVND (reference sequence). Trimming stripped 8 bases from V and 7 bases from J, with 15 bases between. This CDR3 has 13 residues. The CDR3 protein is CASQAGAQNEQFF. The CDR3 bases are TGTGCCAGTCAGGCGGGTGCACAGAATGAGCAGTTCTTC. Together with reference TRBV19 and TRBJ2-1, the CDR3 gives the full variable domain: DGGITQSPKYLFRKEGQNVTLSCEQNLNHDAMYWYRQDPGQGLRLIYYSQIVNDFQKGDIAEGYSVSREKKESFPLTVTSAQKNPTAFYLCASQAGAQNEQFFGPGTRLTVL.

The sample holds many counts of this clonotype. The chain has TRBV28 and TRBJ2-2; TRBD1 or TRBD2 may be the D gene (5 bases each). CDR3 length: 16 amino acids. CDR1 is MDHEN, CDR2 SYDVKM, per germline. Trimming removed 2 bases at V and 4 bases at J, with 14 bases between. In DNA form, the CDR3 reads TGTGCCAGCAGTTTAGGACTTGTGACAGTCACCGGGGAGCTGTTTTTT. It codes for CASSLGLVTVTGELFF.

This rearrangement joins TRBV9 to TRBJ2-3; 8 nucleotides line up with TRBD2. The CDR3 consists of 17 residues. Germline lookup yields CDR1 SGDLS and CDR2 YYNGEE. With 2 bases clipped from V and 0 bases from J, the junction kept 8 bases outside the gene matches. The CDR3 DNA sequence: TGTGCCAGCAGCGTCGGGATAGCGGGATATAGCACAGATACGCAGTATTTT. Translated, it gives CASSVGIAGYSTDTQYF.

The sample holds many counts of this clonotype. The V and J genes are TRBV11-2 and TRBJ1-1, with D perhaps matching TRBD1 (6 bases). This CDR3 comprises 13 residues. The ends were cut back, 2 bases at V and 8 bases at J, with 12 bases in the middle. CDR1 and CDR2 from the germline V gene are SGHAT and FQNNGV. CDR3 sequence reads: CASSLNRVSEAFF. The DNA for the CDR3 is TGTGCCAGCAGCTTAAACAGGGTCTCGGAAGCTTTCTTT.